This TCR beta chain was recorded in a study of monozygotic twins with inflammatory bowel disease. Study observations and caveats: Limited statistical power may explain no repertoire similarity difference between concordant and discordant twins.

Worth noting for this clonotype: Antigen unknown.

Isolation of total RNA was performed on whole blood, with no prior T cell sorting. Eight separate reactions per sample served to make cDNA. TCRdb reworked the 5' RACE reads into one entry per CDR3 protein, no DNA. This sample's clone table lists some 210,000 distinct CDR3 sequences. The CDR3 has 15 amino acids. In germline, CDR1 is MGHDK, CDR2 SYGVNS. The material sequenced was blood. This clonotype was sampled from a human donor with ulcerative colitis or Crohn's disease, or a healthy co-twin of an affected twin (not recorded which). The gene calls are TRBV25-1 and TRBJ2-7; the TCRdb call, TRBD2, lacks DNA for checking. CDR3 amino acids: CASSGGALSLYEQYF.